Reported below is one T cell receptor (beta chain). These data come from a study of T cells after yellow fever vaccination. Researchers made TCR cDNA using 5'RACE template switching, and this step added a universal primer site and UMIs. MiXCR, run by TCRdb on the 5' RACE reads, gives a single entry per CDR3 protein. The top ten hold around 19% of the sample, which has around 360,000 distinct CDR3 sequences, roughly 11% seen once. V was trimmed by 3 bases and J by 5 bases, leaving 12 bases between them. Germline V gene lookup returns CDR1 MNHEY and CDR2 SVGEGT. The CDR3 extends over 14 amino acids. Here the sequenced sample was PBMCs, taken on the day of the first yellow fever vaccination. The chain employs TRBV6-2 or TRBV6-3 and TRBJ2-3; D unclear. The origin of this receptor is a man between 18 and 29 years old who received the YFV17D yellow fever vaccine. Here the CDR3 reads CASSYIAPVDTQYF. The CDR3 DNA sequence: TGTGCCAGCAGTTATATAGCCCCGGTAGATACGCAGTATTTT.